This TCR beta chain was observed in a study of T cells in Graves' hyperthyroidism and ophthalmopathy. V shed 5 bases and J shed 0 bases, with 16 bases lying between them. The CDR3 is 15 residues long. Germline CDR1 reads DFQATT; CDR2 reads SNEGSKA (reference sequence). RNA transcripts served as the template for amplifying TCR beta CDR3 regions. In the first-round RT-PCR of the TCR CDR3, the HTBI primer set was used. TCRdb re-called the multiplex PCR reads through MiXCR, storing one row per CDR3 protein. The sample lists 400,000 or so distinct CDR3 sequences, roughly 15% seen once, with under 25% in the top ten. This clonotype was picked up many times. Patients were excluded because of uncontrolled infection, other autoimmune disease, pregnancy or lactation.

Sequenced sample: blood. The clonotype comes from a woman in her sixties with Graves' ophthalmopathy. The chain links TRBV20-1 to TRBJ2-5, with D possibly being TRBD1 or TRBD2 (7 bases each). This chain's CDR3 is CSAYKGGTDQETQYF. The CDR3 DNA sequence: TGCAGTGCTTATAAGGGAGGGACAGACCAAGAGACCCAGTACTTC.